The next 11 T cell receptor beta chains were all read from a single sample in a study of blood T cell repertoires in COVID-19. Using immunoSEQ multiplex PCR, the repertoire was profiled, and TCRdb retains in-frame clones only, with some absent. The sample has roughly 180,000 clones, 82% seen once. The sample consisted of PBMCs or T cells enriched from blood (not recorded which). The receptors were sampled from a man aged 60 to 75 who had recovered from COVID-19.

The chain has TRBV5-1 and TRBJ1-4; tentatively, D is TRBD1 (6 bases). Germline CDR1 SGHRS, CDR2 YFSETQ. The V gene lost 4 bases and the J gene lost 0 bases, with 13 bases spanning the gap. The CDR3 runs to 16 residues. The CDR3 loop is CASSQTGIPTNEKLFF. In DNA, the CDR3 is TGCGCCAGCAGCCAGACAGGAATCCCAACTAATGAAAAACTGTTTTTT. Looking up the rest from reference TRBV5-1 and TRBJ1-4 gives the full variable domain: KAGVTQTPRYLIKTRGQQVTLSCSPISGHRSVSWYQQTPGQGLQFLFEYFSETQRNKGNFPGRFSGRQFSNSRSEMNVSTLELGDSALYLCASSQTGIPTNEKLFFGSGTQLSVL.

The rearrangement joins TRBV24-1 to TRBJ2-7; 7 bases line up with TRBD1. The CDR3 is 15 residues long. The germline V gene has CDR1 KGHDR and CDR2 SFDVKD. V gave up 3 bases and J gave up 0 bases; unmatched junction bases: 4. CDR3 protein: CATSDAGTASYEQYF. DNA for the CDR3: TGTGCCACCAGTGATGCCGGGACAGCCTCCTACGAGCAGTACTTC.

A single count supports this clone. Relative to the germline gene, one junction end is altered; a read error may explain this. The chain carries TRBV29-1 and TRBJ1-2; tentative D call: TRBD1 (5 bases). This CDR3 has 8 residues. CDR1 is SQVTM, CDR2 ANQGSEA, per germline. The CDR3 protein is CSVAGGDF. CDR3 coding DNA: TGCAGCGTGGCCGGGGGGGACTTC. Together with reference TRBV29-1 and TRBJ1-2, the CDR3 gives the full variable domain: SAVISQKPSRDICQRGTSLTIQCQVDSQVTMMFWYRQQPGQSLTLIATANQGSEATYESGFVIDKFPISRPNLTFSTLTVSNMSPEDSSIYLCSVAGGDFGSGTRLTVV.

CDR3 nucleotide sequence: TGTGCCAGCAGTTTGGGAGACAGGGTATACAATGAGCAGTTCTTC. Translating gives CASSLGDRVYNEQFF. V usage is TRBV27 and J usage is TRBJ2-1, with TRBD1 identical over 7 bases. Germline V CDR1 and CDR2: MNHEY, SMNVEV (reference sequence). The V segment lost 3 bases and the J segment 4 bases; nucleotides outside the gene matches: 6. This CDR3 spans 15 amino acids.

The genes are TRBV12-3 or TRBV12-4 and TRBJ1-2, with D possibly TRBD1 on 6 matching bases. The CDR3 runs 13 residues. The V end lost 2 bases, the J end lost 6 bases, and 10 bases lay between the germline ends. The CDR3 loop is CASSLTRGDGYTF. The DNA of the CDR3 is TGTGCCAGCAGTTTAACCAGGGGCGATGGCTACACCTTC.

The rearrangement uses TRBV9 and TRBJ2-1; the D gene is possibly TRBD2 (6 bases). Trimming removed 0 bases at V and 5 bases at J, with 12 bases between. The CDR3 runs 15 residues. Germline lookup yields CDR1 SGDLS and CDR2 YYNGEE. The CDR3 region has the DNA TGTGCCAGCAGCGTAGGGATAGCGGATCACAATGAGCAGTTCTTC. Amino acids: CASSVGIADHNEQFF.

The chain recombines TRBV27 with TRBJ1-4; no firm D call. CDR3 length: 15 residues. Germline-derived CDR1 and CDR2 are MNHEY and SMNVEV (reference sequence). Deletions cut 6 bases from V and 8 bases from J, with 19 bases between. The DNA for the CDR3 is TGTGCCAGCAGCCCTACGAGGGTTCACGGGGAAAAACTGTTTTTT. It is translated as CASSPTRVHGEKLFF. Full variable domain (remainder filled in from reference TRBV27 and TRBJ1-4): EAQVTQNPRYLITVTGKKLTVTCSQNMNHEYMSWYRQDPGLGLRQIYYSMNVEVTDKGDVPEGYKVSRKEKRNFPLILESPSPNQTSLYFCASSPTRVHGEKLFFGSGTQLSVL.

This clone was seen a single time. The rearrangement joins TRBV11-2 to TRBJ1-3; no clear D. Germline V gene sequence: CDR1 SGHAT, CDR2 FQNNGV. This CDR3 has 12 amino acids. V lost 5 bases, J lost 3 bases, and 5 bases lay in between. DNA for the CDR3: TGTGCCAGCAGCCCCCTTGGAAACACCATATATTTT. It specifies CASSPLGNTIYF.

This clone was recorded at least ten times. The chain uses TRBV7-2 and TRBJ1-4; 7 bases match TRBD1. The CDR3 spans 14 residues. CDR1 is SGHTA and CDR2 is FQGNSA in the germline V gene. V lost 5 bases, J lost 6 bases, and 6 bases stayed unmatched. DNA of the CDR3: TGTGCCAGCAGCGTTGACAGGGCTTATGAAAAACTGTTTTTT. It yields the protein CASSVDRAYEKLFF.

The chain couples TRBV30 to TRBJ2-5, with D possibly being TRBD1 (8 bases). V lost 4 bases and J lost 5, with 20 bases in between. From germline, CDR1 is GTSNPN and CDR2 SVGIG (reference sequence). The CDR3 runs 15 residues. The CDR3 loop reads CAWTRTGTTRETQYF. DNA of the CDR3: TGTGCCTGGACAAGGACAGGGACTACACGGGAGACCCAGTACTTC.

This clone was seen more than once but under ten times. This rearrangement joins TRBV28 to TRBJ1-2; D is uncertain. Germline CDR1 MDHEN, CDR2 SYDVKM. This CDR3 comprises 15 residues. Trimming left V 2 bases short and J 7 bases short, with 17 bases between. This CDR3 reads CASSLPRGEKGGYTF. The CDR3 DNA follows: TGTGCCAGCAGTTTACCGCGGGGAGAGAAGGGTGGCTACACCTTC.